Below, one T cell receptor (beta chain) is given with its context. This clonotype was counted between two and nine times. Its antigen remains unidentified. Per-base quality was not reported, and no clone a single base away is much larger than it. The data originate from a study of early T cells in non-severe SARS-CoV-2 infection (dated by TCRdb to the early 2020s). About the study as a whole: Because TCR sequencing was done on bulk RNA from unsorted whole blood, the alpha and beta chains could not be paired. What the work shows at the level of the full study, not this receptor alone: Matching against VDJdb was skewed toward anti-spike CD8 responses, likely underestimated virus-specific expansions, and missed private and CD4 specificities.

Libraries were built with 5' RACE. Sequencing was performed on a NextSeq 500. The TCR library protocol attached unique molecular identifiers to individual cDNA molecules to correct for sequencing error and PCR bias. Sequencing covered both TCR alpha and beta chains, and within each sample the abundances of alpha and beta sequences were tightly co-correlated. The authors processed their data as follows. Decombinator V4 was used to annotate TCR sequences for V gene, J gene and CDR3. Expanded TCRs were defined as changing significantly between any two time points under a Poisson model with p below 0.0001. Abundances of TCRs were expressed as counts per million after normalisation to the total number of TCRs sequenced in each sample. TRAV1-2 paired with TRAJ12, TRAJ20 or TRAJ33 defined MAIT TCRs, while TRAV10 paired with TRAJ18 defined iNKT TCRs. VDJdb, accessed 1 November 2021, was searched for CMV, EBV and SARS-CoV-2 annotated TCRs, with TCRs annotated for multiple antigens excluded. The raw public reads went through TCRdb reprocessing: fastp at Q25, MiXCR clone calling, in-frame beta chains kept. All rows with the same CDR3 protein become a single entry with the most common DNA and genes. The V and J calls follow TCRdb's processing rather than the paper's. The table for this sample lists about 48,000 distinct CDR3 sequences; around 9.1% of them were counted only once. The top ten clones comprise 8% to 10% of the sample.

The CDR3 numbers 17 residues from cysteine through phenylalanine. Solely the CDR3 DNA is kept, with 51 bases framed from the first base. Taken from the germline V gene (reference sequence), the CDR1 and CDR2 loops are DFQATT and SNEGSKA. Clipping removes 1 base from V and 8 bases from J, with 15 as the unmatched junction base count. Set within a cohort of healthcare workers in London, UK, this nested case-control study involved weekly PCR testing of nasopharyngeal swabs along with blood sampling. Healthcare workers were enrolled in the week of the UK lockdown, from 23 to 31 March 2020, and were followed every week for up to roughly 16 weeks.

This receptor was identified in an adult who was a healthcare worker with PCR-confirmed SARS-CoV-2 infection or an uninfected control (not recorded which). This receptor chain uses TRBV20-1 and TRBJ2-1; TRBD2 agrees with 9 junctional bases. Material: whole blood. The CDR3: CSARVTPIAGVSHEQFF. The nucleotide sequence reads as follows: TGCAGTGCTAGAGTCACCCCCATAGCGGGAGTAAGTCATGAGCAGTTCTTC.